A selection of T cell receptor beta chains follows, all from one sample in a study of cytomegalovirus exposure and HLA in healthy donors. The assay was immunoSEQ multiplex PCR, and TCRdb's table has in-frame clones only and misses some. The sample records roughly 70,000 clones, approximately 97% being singletons. Sequencing was performed on PBMCs. The receptors originated from a man between 18 and 35 years old in good health and CMV-seronegative. Each CDR3 is given without its conserved first and last residue. Each record gives: D gene, J gene, V gene, CDR3 protein. A D gene is named only where the DNA matches it firmly.

TRBD1 | TRBJ2-7 | TRBV19 | ASSIASPGQGPYEQY
TRBD2 | TRBJ2-1 | TRBV6-6 | ASSYSGLAGWYEQF
. | TRBJ2-7 | TRBV5-8 | ASSRLEEY
TRBD1 | TRBJ1-2 | TRBV5-6 | ASSLGQGDYGYT
. | TRBJ1-2 | TRBV5-4 | ASSPDSNYGYT
. | TRBJ2-3 | TRBV11-2 | ASSSGQFLSTDTQY
. | TRBJ1-2 | TRBV6-1 | ASSEGGGANYGYT
. | TRBJ2-7 | TRBV2 | ASSVQDYEQY
. | TRBJ2-3 | TRBV30 | AWEAISGLHTDTQY
. | TRBJ2-7 | TRBV7-6 | ASSLGQGGAYEQY
. | TRBJ2-7 | TRBV7-9 | ASSLAAGAYEQY
. | TRBJ1-4 | TRBV27 | ASSFSTGYNEKLF
TRBD1 | TRBJ1-4 | TRBV4-1 | ASSHPWGTDNEKLF
. | TRBJ1-1 | TRBV5-1 | ASSSRRGMNTEAF
. | TRBJ1-5 | TRBV6-5 | ASSYGGESQPQH
TRBD1 | TRBJ1-1 | TRBV25-1 | ASSSGGANTEAF
. | TRBJ2-7 | TRBV18 | ASSNNSYEQY
TRBD1 | TRBJ1-1 | TRBV19 | ASSIMGQGTAEAF
. | TRBJ1-1 | TRBV27 | ASSFTANTEAF
. | TRBJ1-2 | TRBV4-1 | ASSQGRQSNYGYT
. | TRBJ2-3 | TRBV11-1 | ASSSAGGTDTQY
TRBD1 | TRBJ2-2 | TRBV6-1 | ASSDRGQHGELF
TRBD1 | TRBJ2-3 | TRBV2 | ARGTGGTDTQY
. | TRBJ1-5 | TRBV7-2 | ASSLDRLSNQPQH
TRBD1 | TRBJ1-1 | TRBV30 | AWRGIGTGMNTEAF
TRBD1 | TRBJ1-5 | TRBV19 | ASSRQGNQPQH
. | TRBJ1-1 | TRBV18 | ASSPETRTGTF
TRBD2 | TRBJ2-5 | TRBV7-2 | ASSSSGSPPQTQY
TRBD2 | TRBJ2-3 | TRBV13 | ASSLRGRGSSTDTQY
. | TRBJ2-7 | TRBV5-1 | ASSLGVTGTGYEQY
. | TRBJ2-5 | TRBV30 | AWEDLAFGETQY
. | TRBJ2-7 | TRBV4-1 | ASSQVKSYEQY
. | TRBJ2-7 | TRBV27 | ASTTTGFNSYEQY
TRBD1 | TRBJ2-3 | TRBV7-9 | ASSSYLLAGGLDTQY
TRBD2 | TRBJ2-1 | TRBV19 | ASSIWASGSNEQF
. | TRBJ2-1 | TRBV28 | ASRDRGFGYNEQF
. | TRBJ2-7 | TRBV7-2 | ASSLDQFYEQY
TRBD1 | TRBJ1-1 | TRBV27 | ASSTGGVTEAF
. | TRBJ1-5 | TRBV5-4 | ASSSETDQPQH
. | TRBJ1-1 | TRBV15 | ATSRQVDTEAF
. | TRBJ1-4 | TRBV18 | ASSSSGGARGEKLF
TRBD1 | TRBJ2-2 | TRBV2 | ASRGQANTGELF